The 7 T cell receptor beta chains in this list originate from one sample, sequenced in a study of response to subunit inactivated influenza vaccine. TCRdb used MiXCR to reprocess the RT-PCR reads, holding one entry per CDR3 protein. This table holds 540,000 or so distinct CDR3 sequences, approximately 13% found once. The specimen comprised PBMCs from blood, sampled roughly 46 days after vaccination. These receptor sequences come from a man between 45 and 60 years old who received an inactivated influenza vaccine.

This chain connects TRBV27 to TRBJ1-2; 10 nucleotides match TRBD1. CDR3 length: 13 residues. Losses at the gene ends were 6 bases for V and 8 bases for J; bases not matched to a gene: 6. Germline loops: CDR1 MNHEY, CDR2 SMNVEV (reference sequence). CDR3 DNA: TGTGCCAGCAGACCCACGACAGGGGGCGGCTACACCTTC. Translation gives CASRPTTGGGYTF.

This clonotype was observed many times. The chain is built from TRBV7-9 and TRBJ2-3; D is uncertain. Deletions cut 5 bases from V and 5 bases from J, with 8 bases between. Germline V gives CDR1 SEHNR, CDR2 FQNEAQ (reference sequence). The CDR3 extends over 12 amino acids. The CDR3 spells CASSALGDTQYF. The CDR3 bases are TGTGCCAGCAGCGCCCTGGGAGATACGCAGTATTTT.

This clonotype showed up many times. The chain uses TRBV20-1 and TRBJ1-5; no clear D gene. The CDR3 sequence is 15 residues long. Trimming left V 0 bases short and J 1 base short, with 10 bases between. Germline assignment: CDR1 DFQATT and CDR2 SNEGSKA (reference sequence). The CDR3 DNA reads as TGCAGTGCTAGAGATTTTGGGCGGAGCAATCAGCCCCAGCATTTT. This gives the protein CSARDFGRSNQPQHF.

As concerns this clonotype: The junction departs from germline at one end; a sequencing error may be responsible. The chain joins TRBV12-3 or TRBV12-4 to TRBJ2-7, with unresolved D. CDR3 length: 12 residues. The CDR3 loop is CASSDPGSPASF. CDR3 bases: TGTGCCAGCAGCGACCCGGGCTCACCAGCTTCTTTC.

This clonotype was counted only a few times. This sequence joins TRBV5-6 and TRBJ2-5, with D possibly called TRBD1 or TRBD2 (6 bases each). Between the trimmed V and J ends, which lost 4 bases and 9 bases, there was a span of 16 bases. The germline gives CDR1 SGHDT, CDR2 YYEEEE. This CDR3 has 13 residues. The CDR3 DNA follows: TGTGCCAGCAGCCGCGGGACACCTGAGGCCCAGTACTTC. Protein: CASSRGTPEAQYF.

This chain uses TRBV24-1 with TRBJ2-3; D is possibly TRBD1 (6 bases). Deletions cut 3 bases from V and 0 bases from J, with 9 bases between. The germline CDR1 and CDR2 sequences are KGHDR and SFDVKD. CDR3 length: 15 amino acids. DNA of the CDR3: TGTGCCACCAGTGATCCAGGGGTTAGCACAGATACGCAGTATTTT. The encoded protein is CATSDPGVSTDTQYF.

The sample holds a few counts of this clonotype. The chain couples TRBV29-1 to TRBJ1-4; D is unresolved. The CDR3 extends over 10 amino acids. V lost 6 bases, J lost 5 bases, and 4 bases lay in between. Germline V CDR1 and CDR2: SQVTM, ANQGSEA. CDR3 DNA sequence: TGCAGCGTCGAGAATGAAAAACTGTTTTTT. This encodes CSVENEKLFF. Filled out from reference TRBV29-1 and TRBJ1-4, the complete variable domain reads SAVISQKPSRDICQRGTSLTIQCQVDSQVTMMFWYRQQPGQSLTLIATANQGSEATYESGFVIDKFPISRPNLTFSTLTVSNMSPEDSSIYLCSVENEKLFFGSGTQLSVL.